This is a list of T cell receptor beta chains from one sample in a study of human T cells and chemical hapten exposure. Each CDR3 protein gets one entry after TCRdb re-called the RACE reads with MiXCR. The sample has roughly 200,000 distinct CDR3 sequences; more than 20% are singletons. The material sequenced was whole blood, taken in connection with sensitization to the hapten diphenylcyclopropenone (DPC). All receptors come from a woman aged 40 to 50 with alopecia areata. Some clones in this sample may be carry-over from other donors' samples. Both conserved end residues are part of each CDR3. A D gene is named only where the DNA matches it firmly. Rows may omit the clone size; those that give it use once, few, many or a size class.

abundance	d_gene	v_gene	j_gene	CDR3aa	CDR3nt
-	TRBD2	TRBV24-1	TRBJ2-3	CATSGGLAGESDTQYF	TGTGCCACCAGCGGGGGACTAGCGGGAGAATCAGATACGCAGTATTTT
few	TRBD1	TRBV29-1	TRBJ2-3	CSIRQGAVSDTQYF	TGCAGCATAAGACAGGGGGCGGTTTCAGATACGCAGTATTTT
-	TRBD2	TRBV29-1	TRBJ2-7	CSASGTTYEQYF	TGCAGCGCTTCCGGGACTACCTACGAGCAGTACTTC
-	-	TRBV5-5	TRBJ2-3	CASSVAGDTQYF	TGTGCCAGCAGTGTTGCAGGGGATACGCAGTATTTT
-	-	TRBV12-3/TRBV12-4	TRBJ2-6	CASSLGPGANVLTF	TGTGCCAGCAGTTTAGGGCCAGGGGCCAACGTCCTGACTTTC
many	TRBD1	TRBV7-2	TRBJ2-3	CASDRGLVTDTQYF	TGTGCCAGCGACAGGGGCTTGGTTACAGATACGCAGTATTTT
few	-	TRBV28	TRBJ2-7	CASSGSGTAHREQYF	TGTGCCAGCAGTGGATCCGGGACTGCCCACCGCGAGCAGTACTTC
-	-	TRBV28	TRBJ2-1	CASSLRAAAAYPYNEQFF	TGTGCCAGCAGTTTAAGGGCGGCGGCCGCTTACCCCTACAATGAGCAGTTCTTC
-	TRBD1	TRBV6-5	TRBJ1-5	CASLDRGTHSNQPQHF	TGTGCCAGCCTGGACAGGGGGACTCATAGCAATCAGCCCCAGCATTTT
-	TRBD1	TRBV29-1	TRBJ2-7	CSVGDRGLGEQYF	TGCAGCGTTGGGGACAGGGGGCTGGGCGAGCAGTACTTC
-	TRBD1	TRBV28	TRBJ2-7	CASSYLHRDREGEQYF	TGTGCCAGCAGTTACCTTCACCGGGACAGGGAGGGCGAGCAGTACTTC
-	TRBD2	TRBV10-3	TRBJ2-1	CAISESGSGSYEQFF	TGTGCCATCAGTGAGAGCGGTAGCGGGAGCTATGAGCAGTTCTTC
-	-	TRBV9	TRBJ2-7	CASSVRFESYEQYF	TGTGCCAGCAGCGTAAGGTTTGAGTCATACGAGCAGTACTTC
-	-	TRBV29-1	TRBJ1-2	CSVEDHSRGYTF	TGCAGCGTTGAAGATCACAGCAGAGGCTACACCTTC
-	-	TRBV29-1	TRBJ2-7	CSARTTTYEQYF	TGCAGCGCTAGAACCACCACCTACGAGCAGTACTTC
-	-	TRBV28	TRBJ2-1	CASSEFGRGSNEQFF	TGTGCCAGCAGTGAATTTGGCAGGGGAAGCAATGAGCAGTTCTTC
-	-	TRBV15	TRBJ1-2	CATSTSGVSWGYTF	TGTGCCACCAGCACTTCAGGGGTATCCTGGGGCTACACCTTC
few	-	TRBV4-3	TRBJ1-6	CASSPGDPNSPLHF	TGCGCCAGCAGCCCGGGGGACCCAAATTCACCCCTCCACTTT
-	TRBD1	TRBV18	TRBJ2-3	CASSPPDRGGTQYF	TGTGCCAGCTCACCCCCAGACAGGGGAGGTACGCAGTATTTT
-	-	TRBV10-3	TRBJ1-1	CAISESNRQVSTEAFF	TGTGCCATCAGTGAGTCAAATCGACAGGTTTCGACTGAAGCTTTCTTT
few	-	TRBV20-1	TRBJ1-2	CSARGTESGGYGYTF	TGCAGTGCTAGAGGGACGGAGTCGGGAGGCTATGGCTACACCTTC
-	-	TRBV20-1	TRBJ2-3	CSARDSSVIDTQYF	TGCAGTGCTAGAGATTCCAGCGTGATAGATACGCAGTATTTT
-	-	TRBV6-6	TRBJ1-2	CASSPGGGGSYGYTF	TGTGCCAGCAGTCCCGGAGGAGGGGGTTCGTATGGCTACACCTTC
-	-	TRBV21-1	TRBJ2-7	CASSKADRASSSYEQYF	TGTGCCAGCAGCAAAGCGGACCGGGCCTCGAGCTCCTACGAGCAGTACTTC
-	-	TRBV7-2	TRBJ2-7	CASSLRHEQYF	TGCGCCAGCAGCTTGCGCCACGAGCAGTACTTC